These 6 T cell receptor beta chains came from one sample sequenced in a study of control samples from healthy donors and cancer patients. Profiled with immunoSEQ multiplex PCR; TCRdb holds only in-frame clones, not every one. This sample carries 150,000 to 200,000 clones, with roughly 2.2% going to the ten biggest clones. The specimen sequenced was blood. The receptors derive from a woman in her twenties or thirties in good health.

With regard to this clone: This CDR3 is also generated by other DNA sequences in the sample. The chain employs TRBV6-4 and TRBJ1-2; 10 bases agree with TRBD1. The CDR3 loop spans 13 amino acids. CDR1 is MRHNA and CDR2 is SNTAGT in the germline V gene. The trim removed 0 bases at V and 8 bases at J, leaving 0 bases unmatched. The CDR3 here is CASSDSTGGGYTF. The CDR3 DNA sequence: TGTGCCAGCAGTGACTCGACAGGGGGCGGCTACACCTTC.

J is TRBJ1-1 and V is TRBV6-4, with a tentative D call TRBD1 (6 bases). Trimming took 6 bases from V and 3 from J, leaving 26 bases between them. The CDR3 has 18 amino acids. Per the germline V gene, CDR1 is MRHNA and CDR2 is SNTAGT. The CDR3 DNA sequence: TGTGCCAGCAGCCCCCTCGGGGACATCCTACCCCACCACACTGAAGCTTTCTTT. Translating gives CASSPLGDILPHHTEAFF.

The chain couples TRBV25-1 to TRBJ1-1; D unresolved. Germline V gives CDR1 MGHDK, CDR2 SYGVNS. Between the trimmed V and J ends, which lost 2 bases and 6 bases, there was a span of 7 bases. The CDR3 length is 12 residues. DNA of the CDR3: TGTGCCAGCAGTGAAGACATGGCTGAAGCTTTCTTT. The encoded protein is CASSEDMAEAFF.

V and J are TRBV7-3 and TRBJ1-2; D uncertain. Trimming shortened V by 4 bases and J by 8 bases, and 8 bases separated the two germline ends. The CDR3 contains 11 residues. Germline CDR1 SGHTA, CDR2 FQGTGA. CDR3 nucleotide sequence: TGTGCCAGCAGCTCGGGCAGGGGCTACACCTTC. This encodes CASSSGRGYTF.

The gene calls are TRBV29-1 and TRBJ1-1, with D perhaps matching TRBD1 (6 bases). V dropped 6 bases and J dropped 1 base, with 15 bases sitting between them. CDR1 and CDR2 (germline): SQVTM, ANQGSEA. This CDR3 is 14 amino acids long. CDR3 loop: CSVALTGKNTEAFF. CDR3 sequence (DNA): TGCAGCGTCGCCTTAACAGGGAAGAACACTGAAGCTTTCTTT.

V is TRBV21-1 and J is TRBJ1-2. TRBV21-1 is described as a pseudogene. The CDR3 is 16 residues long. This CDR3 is CASSKDSSDPHYGYTF. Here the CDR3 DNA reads TGTGCCAGCAGCAAAGATAGTTCGGACCCCCACTATGGCTACACCTTC.